This TCR beta chain was profiled in a study of cytomegalovirus exposure and HLA in healthy donors. Study outcomes and limitations: 87-base-pair reads could not separate some V segments, including TRBV6-2 and TRBV6-3.

With respect to this clone: Its antigen is not identified.

Per the germline V gene, CDR1 is SQVTM and CDR2 is ANQGSEA. This CDR3 comprises 15 residues. 13 Jbeta primers and 60 Vbeta primers were used for the PCR. The repertoire was sequenced with immunoSEQ multiplex PCR; TCRdb's copy has only in-frame clones and lacks some. Of 170,000 or so clones listed, roughly 80% are singletons. The chain links TRBV29-1 to TRBJ2-5; D is possibly TRBD2 (6 bases). The last part of the DNA fits TRBJ2-7 better; the J call may be wrong. Material: PBMCs. The clonotype was recovered from a boy younger than 10 in good health and CMV-seronegative. CDR3 in amino acids: CSVEQPGLLPNEQYF. CDR3 coding DNA: TGCAGCGTTGAACAACCGGGACTCCTCCCCAACGAGCAGTACTTC.